This T cell receptor beta chain was identified in a study of CD8 T cells in Susac syndrome. Study information: When blood was drawn, patients with Susac syndrome were on intravenous immunoglobulin alone, on corticosteroids, or therapy-naive.

The CDR3 spans 16 residues. The junction had 3 bases not matched to a gene; V was cut back by 1 base and J by 0 bases. Per the germline V gene, CDR1 is GTSNPN and CDR2 is SVGIG (reference sequence). Random hexamers were used to reverse transcribe about 0.5 to 1 ug of RNA. TCRdb re-derived calls from the immunoSEQ multiplex PCR reads in MiXCR, one entry per CDR3 protein. Of over 100,000 distinct CDR3 sequences listed, roughly 95% were seen once; the top ten hold 0.11% to 0.15%. This TCR was recovered from a human donor with Susac syndrome. The sequenced sample was CD4+ T cells from PBMCs. The gene calls are TRBV30 and TRBJ2-6, with 7 bases fitting TRBD1. CDR3 loop: CAWSARGPSGANVLTF. For the CDR3, the DNA is TGTGCCTGGAGTGCGAGGGGGCCCTCTGGGGCCAACGTCCTGACTTTC.